The source of this T cell receptor (beta chain) is a study of cytomegalovirus exposure and HLA in healthy donors. Regarding the study as a whole: Presence/absence analyses supposed approximately even sequencing depth among donors. Previous analysis showed most TCR beta V segments were productive about 87% or about 30% of the time. Later on, an analysis showed TCR association rates differing by HLA locus, with DRB1 the most and HLA-C the fewest.

In the case of this clone: The antigen is not known.

PCR primers comprised 60 Vbeta and 13 Jbeta primers. TCRdb keeps only in-frame clones here, not all; method: immunoSEQ multiplex PCR. The sample includes about 100,000 clones, around 82% of them seen just once. CDR1 is SGHNT, CDR2 YYREEE, per germline (reference sequence). This CDR3 comprises 13 residues. V was clipped by 4 bases and J by 1 base, with 8 bases between them. Sequencing was carried out using PBMCs. The V call is TRBV5-4, the J call TRBJ1-1; tentative D call: TRBD1 (5 bases). The clonotype was recovered from a woman aged 50 to 60 in good health and CMV-seropositive. CDR3 protein: CASSKTANTEAFF. In DNA form, the CDR3 reads TGTGCCAGCAGCAAGACAGCGAACACTGAAGCTTTCTTT.